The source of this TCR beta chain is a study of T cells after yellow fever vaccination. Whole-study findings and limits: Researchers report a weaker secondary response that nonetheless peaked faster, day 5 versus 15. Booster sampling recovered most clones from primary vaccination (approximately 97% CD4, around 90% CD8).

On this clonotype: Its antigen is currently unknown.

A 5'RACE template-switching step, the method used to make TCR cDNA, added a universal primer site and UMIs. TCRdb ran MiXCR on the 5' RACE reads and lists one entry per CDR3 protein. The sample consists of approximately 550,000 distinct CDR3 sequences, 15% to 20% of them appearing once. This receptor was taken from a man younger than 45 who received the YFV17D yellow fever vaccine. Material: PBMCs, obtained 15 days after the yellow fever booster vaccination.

DNA for the CDR3: TGCGCCAGCAGTCCCCGCAGGGGGACGGGGGAGCTGTTTTTT. It yields the protein CASSPRRGTGELFF. The V gene is TRBV5-1, the J gene TRBJ2-2; 7 bases agree with TRBD1. The CDR3 loop spans 14 amino acids. Trimming took 5 bases from V and 8 from J; bases not matched to a gene: 9. Germline V gene lookup returns CDR1 SGHRS and CDR2 YFSETQ.